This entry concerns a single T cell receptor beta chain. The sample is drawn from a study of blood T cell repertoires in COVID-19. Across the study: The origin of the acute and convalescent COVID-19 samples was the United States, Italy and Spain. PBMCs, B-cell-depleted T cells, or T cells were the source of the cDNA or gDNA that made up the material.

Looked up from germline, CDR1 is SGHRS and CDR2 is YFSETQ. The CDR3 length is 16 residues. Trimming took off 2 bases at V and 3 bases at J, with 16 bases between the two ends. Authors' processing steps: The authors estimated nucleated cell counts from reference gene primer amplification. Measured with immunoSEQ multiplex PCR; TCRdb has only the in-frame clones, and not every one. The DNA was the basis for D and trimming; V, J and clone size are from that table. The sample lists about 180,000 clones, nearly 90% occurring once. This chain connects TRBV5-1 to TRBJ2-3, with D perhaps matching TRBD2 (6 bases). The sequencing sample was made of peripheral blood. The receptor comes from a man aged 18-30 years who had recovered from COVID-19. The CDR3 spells CASSFWDSLQTDTQYF. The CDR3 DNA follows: TGCGCCAGCAGCTTCTGGGACTCCCTCCAAACAGATACGCAGTATTTT.